Below are 22 T cell receptor beta chains sequenced from a single sample in a study of PD-1 blockade in classical Hodgkin lymphoma. In every patient, relapse followed autologous stem cell transplantation, while exposure to brentuximab vedotin differed. TCRdb keeps only in-frame clones here, not all; method: immunoSEQ multiplex PCR. Among tens of thousands of clones listed, more than 60% were seen once. Specimen: peripheral blood mononuclear cells (PBMCs), collected before the second cycle of nivolumab. The source is a human donor with classical Hodgkin lymphoma.

The chain uses TRBV9 and TRBJ1-5, with 7 nucleotides matching TRBD1. The CDR3 is 13 amino acids. Unmatched junction bases numbered 3, after V lost 3 bases and J lost 6 bases. The germline V gene encodes CDR1 SGDLS and CDR2 YYNGEE. CDR3 region: CASSAGGLQPQHF. DNA of the CDR3: TGTGCCAGCAGCGCAGGGGGACTTCAGCCCCAGCATTTT.

This rearrangement joins TRBV10-3 to TRBJ1-6; tentatively, D is TRBD1 (6 bases). The V gene's germline CDR1 is ENHRY and CDR2 SYGVKD. The CDR3 sequence is 13 residues long. V lost 2 bases, J lost 7 bases, and 6 bases lay in between. CDR3 DNA: TGTGCCATCAGTGAGGGACAGAATTCACCCCTCCACTTT. Translation gives CAISEGQNSPLHF.

V and J are TRBV14 and TRBJ2-3; 10 bases map to TRBD1. From germline, CDR1 is SGHDN and CDR2 FVKESK. Unmatched junction bases numbered 7, after V lost 5 bases and J lost 5 bases. This CDR3 spans 15 amino acids. CDR3 nucleotide sequence: TGTGCCAGCAGCTACGGGACAGGGGTAGGAGATACGCAGTATTTT. Encoded protein: CASSYGTGVGDTQYF.

This clone has just one count. Other nucleotide sequences in the sample specify the same CDR3. The genes are TRBV6-5 and TRBJ2-1, with 7 positions matching TRBD1. Per the germline V gene, CDR1 is MNHEY and CDR2 is SVGAGI. The CDR3 has 15 amino acids. V was pared by 0 bases and J by 2 bases, with 1 base of the junction left unmatched. Here the CDR3 DNA reads TGTGCCAGCAGTTACTCGGGACAGCCCTACAATGAGCAGTTCTTC. Translated, it gives CASSYSGQPYNEQFF.

This CDR3 reads CSVAGSAGSNQPQHF. The CDR3 nucleotides are TGCAGCGTTGCCGGGTCAGCAGGAAGCAATCAGCCCCAGCATTTT. V and J are TRBV29-1 and TRBJ1-5, with D unclear. The CDR3 spans 15 residues. V was shortened by 4 bases and J by 1 base, with 14 bases between the two germline ends. Germline lookup yields CDR1 SQVTM and CDR2 ANQGSEA.

The chain links TRBV7-2 to TRBJ1-6; D is undetermined. The ends were cut back, 1 base at V and 0 bases at J, with 7 bases in the middle. Germline V CDR1 and CDR2: SGHTA, FQGNSA. This CDR3 has 16 residues. CDR3 amino acids: CASSLVASSYNSPLHF. The DNA for the CDR3 is TGTGCCAGCAGCTTAGTGGCAAGCTCCTATAATTCACCCCTCCACTTT.

This clone was observed a single time. The chain recombines TRBV6-5 with TRBJ1-5; TRBD1 matches 11 bases. This CDR3 is built from 14 residues. The V gene end was trimmed by 6 bases and the J gene end by 7 bases; junction bases not matched to a gene: 5. Germline assignment: CDR1 MNHEY and CDR2 SVGAGI. In nucleotides, the CDR3 is TGTGCCAGCAGGAAGGGACAGGGGGACCAGCCCCAGCATTTT. Encoded protein: CASRKGQGDQPQHF.

This clone occurred a few times. The junction departs from germline at one end; a sequencing error may be responsible. The chain recombines TRBV6-1 with TRBJ1-1; D may be TRBD1 (5 bases). The CDR3 is 12 residues long. Looked up from germline, CDR1 is MNHNS and CDR2 is SASEGT. The CDR3 nucleotides read TGTGCCAGCAGTGAAATTCGGGGGGAGGGTCTCTTT. It encodes CASSEIRGEGLF.

This chain joins TRBV20-1 and TRBJ1-6; TRBD1 might be the D (5 bases). CDR3 length: 11 amino acids. Per the germline V gene, CDR1 is DFQATT and CDR2 is SNEGSKA (reference sequence). The CDR3 region is CRAPAGCVLHF. The CDR3 nucleotides are TGCAGAGCTCCGGCAGGGTGTGTTCTCCACTTT.

The J gene is TRBJ2-7, the V gene TRBV27; either TRBD1 or TRBD2 may supply D (5 bases each). Looked up from germline, CDR1 is MNHEY and CDR2 is SMNVEV (reference sequence). Deletions cut 3 bases from V and 2 bases from J, with 8 bases between. The CDR3 covers 13 residues. The CDR3 sequence is CASSLGVTYEQYF. The DNA of the CDR3 is TGTGCCAGCAGTTTGGGGGTAACCTACGAGCAGTACTTC.

This clone is medium-sized by share. Different DNA sequences within this sample yield the same CDR3. This sequence joins TRBV10-3 and TRBJ1-5; D unresolved. The CDR3 has 12 residues. Germline assignment: CDR1 ENHRY and CDR2 SYGVKD. V lost 3 bases to trimming and J lost 1 base, with 1 base between them. The CDR3 is CAISDSNQPQHF. In DNA form, the CDR3 reads TGTGCCATCAGTGACAGCAATCAGCCCCAGCATTTT.

The V gene is TRBV6-5, the J gene TRBJ1-2, with a tentative D call TRBD1 (6 bases). The V and J ends lost 4 bases and 4 bases respectively, with 16 bases between them. This CDR3 has 15 residues. Germline assignment: CDR1 MNHEY and CDR2 SVGAGI. This chain's CDR3 is CASSSPTQGFYGYTF. CDR3 coding DNA: TGTGCCAGCAGTTCCCCTACTCAGGGGTTCTATGGCTACACCTTC.

This chain uses TRBV5-4 with TRBJ1-2; 7 bases fit TRBD1. CDR1 is SGHNT, CDR2 YYREEE, per germline (reference sequence). The CDR3 totals 16 residues. The V and J ends lost 4 bases and 2 bases, in that order; junction bases with no gene match: 11. The CDR3 sequence: CASSPTVTGMNYGYTF. CDR3 nucleotides: TGTGCCAGCAGCCCAACTGTGACAGGGATGAACTATGGCTACACCTTC.

The V call is TRBV28, the J call TRBJ2-2, with D perhaps TRBD2 (7 bases). CDR1 is MDHEN and CDR2 is SYDVKM in the germline V gene. The germline V and J ends were trimmed by 3 bases and 1 base, with 12 bases remaining between them. The CDR3 spans 16 residues. CDR3 in amino acids: CASSFGGPGNTGELFF. The DNA of the CDR3 is TGTGCCAGCAGTTTCGGGGGGCCGGGGAACACCGGGGAGCTGTTTTTT.

The chain has TRBV5-1 and TRBJ2-2, with D possibly being TRBD1 (5 bases). Germline V gene data show CDR1 as SGHRS and CDR2 as YFSETQ. CDR3 size: 14 residues. Trimming cost V 0 bases and J 7 bases, with 10 bases left between them. CDR3 in amino acids: CASSLESGHGELFF. CDR3 coding DNA: TGCGCCAGCAGCTTGGAGTCAGGGCACGGGGAGCTGTTTTTT.

This chain uses TRBV28 with TRBJ2-1; D might be TRBD1 or TRBD2, each matching 5 bases. Germline loops: CDR1 MDHEN, CDR2 SYDVKM. The V end was cut by 11 bases, the J end by 7 bases, with 18 bases between. The CDR3 totals 13 residues. The CDR3 sequence is CAGGSQGDNEQFF. In DNA, the CDR3 is TGTGCCGGAGGATCACAAGGGGATAATGAGCAGTTCTTC.

The chain links TRBV7-1 to TRBJ1-1; D unclear. TRBV7-1 is reported as an ORF; its role is uncertain. The CDR3 has 13 amino acids. The V end lost 4 bases, the J end lost 4 bases, and 10 bases lay between the germline ends. The CDR3 DNA reads TGTGCCAGCAGCTTAGTAGGAGTCACTGAAGCTTTCTTT. Residues: CASSLVGVTEAFF.

This rearrangement joins TRBV5-1 to TRBJ2-2; perhaps D is TRBD1 or TRBD2 (5 bases each). In germline, CDR1 is SGHRS, CDR2 YFSETQ. The CDR3 consists of 15 residues. V was cut by 5 bases and J by 2 bases, with 13 bases left in between. The CDR3 coding sequence is TGCGCCAGCAGTTACGGGGACGGTAACACCGGGGAGCTGTTTTTT. It codes for CASSYGDGNTGELFF.

A few counts support this clone. The chain recombines TRBV5-1 with TRBJ1-2, with a possible D match to TRBD1 (5 bases). V was clipped by 4 bases and J by 7 bases, with 11 bases between them. Germline CDR1 is SGHRS and CDR2 is YFSETQ. There are 12 residues in the CDR3. CDR3 DNA sequence: TGCGCCAGCAGCGCTTCTGGGGGTGGCTACACCTTC. Translation gives CASSASGGGYTF.

This chain joins TRBV6-5 and TRBJ1-1; 8 bases fit TRBD1. This CDR3 is 13 amino acids long. The J segment lost 9 bases and the V segment lost 4 bases, leaving 7 bases of the junction unmatched. The germline gives CDR1 MNHEY, CDR2 SVGAGI. The CDR3 region is CASSSSGQGKAFF. CDR3 nucleotides: TGTGCCAGCAGTTCATCCGGACAGGGTAAAGCTTTCTTT.

This clone was recorded a few times. The chain employs TRBV2 and TRBJ2-6; 10 nucleotides agree with TRBD1. The CDR3 contains 17 residues. Germline CDR1 and CDR2: SNHLY and FYNNEI. V lost 5 bases, J lost 1 base, and 5 bases stayed unmatched. CDR3 DNA: TGTGCCAGCAGTAGGAGACAGGGGGCGTCTGGGGCCAACGTCCTGACTTTC. Protein product: CASSRRQGASGANVLTF.

The J gene is TRBJ1-3, the V gene TRBV6-5; TRBD1 matches 7 bases. CDR3 length: 15 residues. After removal of 5 bases from V and 3 bases from J, the junction contained 7 bases not matched to a gene. CDR1 and CDR2 (germline): MNHEY, SVGAGI. Written as DNA, the CDR3 is TGTGCCAGCAGTCGCTCAGCAGGGGGTGGAAACACCATATATTTT. Residues: CASSRSAGGGNTIYF.